This T cell receptor beta chain was identified during a study of blood T cell repertoires in COVID-19 (dated by TCRdb to the early 2020s). A note on the overall study: Collaborator samples came from the United States, Italy and Spain and covered acute and convalescent phases of COVID-19. The material from the prospective study consisted of cDNA or gDNA derived from T cells, B-cell-depleted T cells, or PBMCs. Where HLA class I and class II types were available, the types were taken from metadata supplied by the sample provider, not from assay-based typing. Nearly every sample came with metadata listing a de-identified subject ID, COVID-19 status, age in years and sex. The samples were drawn from the first 160 participants of the ongoing ImmuneRACE study and from 1,254 subjects provided by 6 global collaborators. The repertoires were released in a freely available public database meant as a resource for research on the immune response to SARS-CoV-2. Subjects who had been exposed to COVID-19, were actively infected with it, or had recovered from it provided the deeply sampled blood TCRbeta repertoires that made up the dataset. What the study reported, not specific to this receptor: The amount of clinical and demographic metadata varied by source and participant and was provided uncurated.

Participants in the prospective study were enrolled through a virtual design, were aged about 18 to 90 years, and lived in 20 to 30 United States geographic areas. Cohort assignment in the prospective study relied on participant-reported clinical history from a screening survey and a study questionnaire. ImmuneRACE Cohort 3 recovered participants were defined by two consecutive negative NP/OP PCR tests, healthcare professional clearance, or symptom resolution. Each participant in the prospective study had whole blood, serum and a nasopharyngeal or oropharyngeal swab collected by mobile phlebotomists. Prospective study participants could optionally give additional blood draws and questionnaires over a 2-month period. Before DNA extraction, blood samples from the prospective study were shipped at room temperature or frozen. In the case of this clone: There is no known antigen for this receptor. Base qualities are not provided; no much larger clone lies one nucleotide away.

The germline V gene provides CDR1 MNHEY and CDR2 SVGAGI. The CDR3 holds 15 amino acids from the cysteine to the phenylalanine. The read is trimmed to its CDR3 DNA, 45 bases read in frame from base 1. Trimming takes 2 bases off V and 6 bases off J; junction bases not matched to a gene: 6. TCRbeta CDR3 regions were amplified from genomic DNA using the immunoSEQ Assay, a bias-controlled multiplex PCR. Per the original workflow: The number of nucleated cells in each sample was estimated by amplification of reference gene primers within the assay. Sequence reads were collapsed and filtered to measure the absolute abundance of every unique TCRbeta CDR3 rearrangement. For each sample, productive Simpson clonality was calculated as the square root of Simpson's diversity index across productive rearrangements. TCRdb carries this immuneACCESS record with in-frame sequences only. Its versions omit some clonotypes, under half of them owing to an unresolved V gene in the studies checked, with the rest unexplained. V, J and clone size derive from that table, while D and trimming were established from the DNA sequence. The sample contains around 330,000 clones, around 90% of them found a single time. Approximately 5.5% of the sample belongs to the ten largest clones.

The sequence was collected from a man in his sixties who had recovered from COVID-19. The sample taken for sequencing was PBMCs or T cells enriched from blood (not recorded which). Recombination joined TRBV6-5 with TRBJ1-4, and 7 junction bases match TRBD1. CDR3 loop: CASSYRQGEHEKLFF. The bases read TGTGCCAGCAGTTACCGGCAGGGGGAGCATGAAAAACTGTTTTTT.